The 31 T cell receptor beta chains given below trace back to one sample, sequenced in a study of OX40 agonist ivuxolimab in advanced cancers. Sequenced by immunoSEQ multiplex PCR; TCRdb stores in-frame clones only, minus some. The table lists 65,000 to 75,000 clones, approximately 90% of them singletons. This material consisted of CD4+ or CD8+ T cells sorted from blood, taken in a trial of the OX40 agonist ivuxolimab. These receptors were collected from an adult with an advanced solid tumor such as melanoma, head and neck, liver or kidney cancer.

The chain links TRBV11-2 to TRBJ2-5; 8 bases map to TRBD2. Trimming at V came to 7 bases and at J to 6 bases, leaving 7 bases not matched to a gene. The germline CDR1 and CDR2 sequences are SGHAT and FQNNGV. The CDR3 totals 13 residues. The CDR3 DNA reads TGTGCCAGCACGGGGGGGGGCAGGAAGACCCAGTACTTC. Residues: CASTGGGRKTQYF.

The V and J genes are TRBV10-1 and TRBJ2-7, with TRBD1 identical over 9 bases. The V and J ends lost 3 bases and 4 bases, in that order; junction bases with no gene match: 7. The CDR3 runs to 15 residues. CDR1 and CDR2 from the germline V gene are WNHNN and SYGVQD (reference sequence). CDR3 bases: TGCGCCAGCAGTGATCTTCGACAGGGGGAATACGAGCAGTACTTC. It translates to CASSDLRQGEYEQYF.

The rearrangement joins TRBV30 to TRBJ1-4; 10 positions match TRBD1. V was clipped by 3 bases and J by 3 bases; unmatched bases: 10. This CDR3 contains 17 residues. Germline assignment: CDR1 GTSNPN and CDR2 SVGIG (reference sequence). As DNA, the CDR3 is TGTGCCTGGAGACGCGGGACAGGGGTCCTCTCTAATGAAAAACTGTTTTTT. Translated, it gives CAWRRGTGVLSNEKLFF.

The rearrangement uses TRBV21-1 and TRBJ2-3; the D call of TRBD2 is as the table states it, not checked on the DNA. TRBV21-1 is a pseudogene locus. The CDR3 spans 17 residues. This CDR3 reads CASSKVGLAKNTDTQYF. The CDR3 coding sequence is TGTGCCAGCAGCAAAGTCGGACTAGCGAAAAACACAGATACGCAGTATTTT.

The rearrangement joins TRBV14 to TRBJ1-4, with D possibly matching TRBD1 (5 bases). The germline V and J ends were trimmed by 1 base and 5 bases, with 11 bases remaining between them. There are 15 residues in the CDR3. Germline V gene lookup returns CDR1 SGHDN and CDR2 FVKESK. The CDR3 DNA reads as TGTGCCAGCAGCCAAGTGAGGGGCCCAAATGAAAAACTGTTTTTT. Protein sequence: CASSQVRGPNEKLFF.

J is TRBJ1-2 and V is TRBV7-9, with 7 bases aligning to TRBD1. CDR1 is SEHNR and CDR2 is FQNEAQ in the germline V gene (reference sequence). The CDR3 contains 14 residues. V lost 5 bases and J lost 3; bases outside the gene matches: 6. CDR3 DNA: TGTGCCAGCAGCCAACAGGGGTCCTACTATGGCTACACCTTC. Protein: CASSQQGSYYGYTF.

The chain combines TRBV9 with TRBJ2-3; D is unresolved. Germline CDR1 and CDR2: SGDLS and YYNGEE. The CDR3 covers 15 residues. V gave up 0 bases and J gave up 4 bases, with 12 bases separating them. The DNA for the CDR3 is TGTGCCAGCAGCGTAGGAGTGAGTGTGCCAGATACGCAGTATTTT. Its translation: CASSVGVSVPDTQYF.

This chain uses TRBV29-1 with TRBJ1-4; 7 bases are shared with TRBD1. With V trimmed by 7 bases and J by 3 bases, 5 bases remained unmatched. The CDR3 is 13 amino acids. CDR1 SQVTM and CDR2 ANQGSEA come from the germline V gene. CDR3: CSASTGPNEKLFF. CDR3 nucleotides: TGCAGCGCCTCGACAGGGCCTAATGAAAAACTGTTTTTT.

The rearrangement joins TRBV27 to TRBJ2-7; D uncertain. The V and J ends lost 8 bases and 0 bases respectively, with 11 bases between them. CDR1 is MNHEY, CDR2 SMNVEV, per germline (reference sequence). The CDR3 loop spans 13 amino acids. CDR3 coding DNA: TGTGCCAGCGGTAGTCAGAACTCCTACGAGCAGTACTTC. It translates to CASGSQNSYEQYF.

CDR3 DNA sequence: TGTGCCAGCAGCTTGGGCTCTTGGGCTAGCGCCTACACAGATACGCAGTATTTT. It is translated as CASSLGSWASAYTDTQYF. The V and J genes are TRBV7-9 and TRBJ2-3; perhaps TRBD2 as D (6 bases). CDR1 and CDR2 (germline): SEHNR, FQNEAQ (reference sequence). The CDR3 loop spans 18 amino acids. Trimming shortened V by 3 bases and J by 2 bases, and 21 bases separated the two germline ends.

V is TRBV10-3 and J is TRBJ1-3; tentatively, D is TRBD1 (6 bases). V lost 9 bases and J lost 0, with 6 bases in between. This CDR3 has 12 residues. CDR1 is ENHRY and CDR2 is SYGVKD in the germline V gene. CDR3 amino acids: CAIQGSGNTIYF. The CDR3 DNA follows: TGTGCCATACAGGGCTCTGGAAACACCATATATTTT.

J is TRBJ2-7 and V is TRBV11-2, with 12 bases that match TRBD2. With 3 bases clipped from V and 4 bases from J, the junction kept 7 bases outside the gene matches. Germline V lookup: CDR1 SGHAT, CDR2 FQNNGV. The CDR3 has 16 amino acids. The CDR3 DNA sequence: TGTGCCAGCAGCTTTGGTGCTAGCGGGAGGGGGTACGAGCAGTACTTC. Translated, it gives CASSFGASGRGYEQYF.

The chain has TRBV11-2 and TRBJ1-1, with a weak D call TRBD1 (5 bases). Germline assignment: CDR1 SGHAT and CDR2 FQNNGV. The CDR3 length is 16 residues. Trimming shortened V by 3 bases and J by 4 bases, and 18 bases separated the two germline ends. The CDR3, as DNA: TGTGCCAGCAGCTTTGCTACCGGGACGGCGTTCACTGAAGCTTTCTTT. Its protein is CASSFATGTAFTEAFF. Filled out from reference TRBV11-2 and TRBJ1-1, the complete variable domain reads EAGVAQSPRYKIIEKRQSVAFWCNPISGHATLYWYQQILGQGPKLLIQFQNNGVVDDSQLPKDRFSAERLKGVDSTLKIQPAKLEDSAVYLCASSFATGTAFTEAFFGQGTRLTVV.

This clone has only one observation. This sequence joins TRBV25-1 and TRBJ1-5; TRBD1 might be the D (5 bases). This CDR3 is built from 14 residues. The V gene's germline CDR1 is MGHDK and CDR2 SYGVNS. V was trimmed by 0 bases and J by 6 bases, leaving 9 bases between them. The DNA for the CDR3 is TGTGCCAGCAGTGAATACGGGGGAACTCAGCCCCAGCATTTT. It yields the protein CASSEYGGTQPQHF. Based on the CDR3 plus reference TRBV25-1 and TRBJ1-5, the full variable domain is EADIYQTPRYLVIGTGKKITLECSQTMGHDKMYWYQQDPGMELHLIHYSYGVNSTEKGDLSSESTVSRIRTEHFPLTLESARPSHTSQYLCASSEYGGTQPQHFGDGTRLSIL.

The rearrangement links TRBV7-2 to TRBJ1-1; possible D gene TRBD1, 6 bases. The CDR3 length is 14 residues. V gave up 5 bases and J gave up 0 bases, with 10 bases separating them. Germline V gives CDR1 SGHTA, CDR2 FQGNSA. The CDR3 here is CASSRQDLNTEAFF. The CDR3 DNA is TGTGCCAGCAGCCGACAGGACCTGAACACTGAAGCTTTCTTT.

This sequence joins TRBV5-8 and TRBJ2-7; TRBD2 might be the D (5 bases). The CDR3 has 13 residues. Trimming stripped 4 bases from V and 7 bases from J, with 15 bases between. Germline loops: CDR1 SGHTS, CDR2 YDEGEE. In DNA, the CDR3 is TGTGCCAGCAGCCTCAGGACTGAGAGGGAGCAGTACTTC. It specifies CASSLRTEREQYF.

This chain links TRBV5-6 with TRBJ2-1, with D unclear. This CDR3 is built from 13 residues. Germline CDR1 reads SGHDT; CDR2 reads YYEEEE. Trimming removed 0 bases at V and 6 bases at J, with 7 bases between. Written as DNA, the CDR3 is TGTGCCAGCAGCTTGGATTCAGGCAATGAGCAGTTCTTC. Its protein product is CASSLDSGNEQFF.

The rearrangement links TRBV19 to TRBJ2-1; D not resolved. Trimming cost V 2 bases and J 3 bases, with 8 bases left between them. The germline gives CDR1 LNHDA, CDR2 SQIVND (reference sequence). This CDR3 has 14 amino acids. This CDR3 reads CASSINLIYNEQFF. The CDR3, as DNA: TGTGCCAGTAGTATAAATCTAATCTACAATGAGCAGTTCTTC. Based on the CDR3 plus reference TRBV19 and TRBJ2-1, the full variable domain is DGGITQSPKYLFRKEGQNVTLSCEQNLNHDAMYWYRQDPGQGLRLIYYSQIVNDFQKGDIAEGYSVSREKKESFPLTVTSAQKNPTAFYLCASSINLIYNEQFFGPGTRLTVL.

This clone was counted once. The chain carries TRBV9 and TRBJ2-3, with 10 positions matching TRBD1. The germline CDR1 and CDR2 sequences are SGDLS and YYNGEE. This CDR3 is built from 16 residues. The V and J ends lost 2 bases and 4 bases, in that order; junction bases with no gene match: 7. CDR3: CASSVLGQGYSDTQYF. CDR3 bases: TGTGCCAGCAGCGTTTTGGGACAGGGGTACTCAGATACGCAGTATTTT.

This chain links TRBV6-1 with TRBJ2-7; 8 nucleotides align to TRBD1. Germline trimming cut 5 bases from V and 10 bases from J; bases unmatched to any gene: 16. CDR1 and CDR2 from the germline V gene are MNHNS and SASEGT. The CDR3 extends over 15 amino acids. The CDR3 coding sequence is TGTGCCAGCAGTCGGGAGACAGCGCAGGGGGCCTATCAGTACTTC. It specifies CASSRETAQGAYQYF.

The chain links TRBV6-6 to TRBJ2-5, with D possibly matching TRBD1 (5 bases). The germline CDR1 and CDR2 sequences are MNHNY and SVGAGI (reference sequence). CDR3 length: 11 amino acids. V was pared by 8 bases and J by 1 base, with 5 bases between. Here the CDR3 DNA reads TGTGCCAGCCAGGGCCAAGAGACCCAGTACTTC. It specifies CASQGQETQYF.

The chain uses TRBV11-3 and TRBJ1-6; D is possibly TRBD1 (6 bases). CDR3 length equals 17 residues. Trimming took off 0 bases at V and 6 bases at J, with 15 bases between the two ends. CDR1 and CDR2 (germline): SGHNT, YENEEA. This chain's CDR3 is CASSLEGAQGGNSPLHF. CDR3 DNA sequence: TGTGCCAGCAGCTTAGAGGGGGCACAGGGCGGTAATTCACCCCTCCACTTT.

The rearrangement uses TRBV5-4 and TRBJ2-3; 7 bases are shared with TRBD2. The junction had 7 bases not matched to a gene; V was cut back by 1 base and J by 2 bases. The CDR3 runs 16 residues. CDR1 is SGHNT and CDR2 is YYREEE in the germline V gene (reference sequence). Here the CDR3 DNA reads TGTGCCAGCAGCTTGTTCCGCGCGGGAGACACAGATACGCAGTATTTT. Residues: CASSLFRAGDTDTQYF.

CDR3 in amino acids: CASSIWGYEQYF. The CDR3 nucleotides read TGTGCCAGTAGTATTTGGGGGTACGAGCAGTACTTC. The V gene is TRBV19, the J gene TRBJ2-7; D might be TRBD1 or TRBD2, each matching 5 bases. CDR1 and CDR2 (germline): LNHDA, SQIVND (reference sequence). This CDR3 spans 12 amino acids. V was trimmed by 3 bases and J by 4 bases, leaving 7 bases between them.

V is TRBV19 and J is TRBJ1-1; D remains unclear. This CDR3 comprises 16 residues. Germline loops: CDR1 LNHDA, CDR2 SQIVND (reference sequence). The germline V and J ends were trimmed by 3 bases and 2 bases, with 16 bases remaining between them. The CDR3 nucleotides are TGTGCCAGTAGTATTGGCAGCCGTCGTAAAAACACTGAAGCTTTCTTT. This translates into CASSIGSRRKNTEAFF.

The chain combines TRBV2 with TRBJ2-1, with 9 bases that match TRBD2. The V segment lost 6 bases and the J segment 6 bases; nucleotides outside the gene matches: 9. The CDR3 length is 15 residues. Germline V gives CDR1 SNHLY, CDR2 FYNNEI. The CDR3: CASRRDLAGVNEQFF. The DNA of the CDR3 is TGTGCCAGCAGGAGGGACTTAGCGGGAGTCAATGAGCAGTTCTTC.

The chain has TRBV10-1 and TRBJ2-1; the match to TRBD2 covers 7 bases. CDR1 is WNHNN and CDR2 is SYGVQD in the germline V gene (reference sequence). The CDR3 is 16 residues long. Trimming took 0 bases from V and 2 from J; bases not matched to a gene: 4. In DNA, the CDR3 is TGCGCCAGCAGTGAGTCCACGGGAGGAACCTACAATGAGCAGTTCTTC. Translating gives CASSESTGGTYNEQFF.

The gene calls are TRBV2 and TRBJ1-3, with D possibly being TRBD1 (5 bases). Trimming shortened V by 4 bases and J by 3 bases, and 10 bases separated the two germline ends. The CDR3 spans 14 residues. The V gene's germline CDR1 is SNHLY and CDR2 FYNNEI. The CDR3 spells CASSGGSGGNTIYF. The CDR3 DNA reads TGTGCCAGCAGTGGGGGCAGTGGTGGAAACACCATATATTTT. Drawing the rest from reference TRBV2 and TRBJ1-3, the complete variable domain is EPEVTQTPSHQVTQMGQEVILRCVPISNHLYFYWYRQILGQKVEFLVSFYNNEISEKSEIFDDQFSVERPDGSNFTLKIRSTKLEDSAMYFCASSGGSGGNTIYFGEGSWLTVV.

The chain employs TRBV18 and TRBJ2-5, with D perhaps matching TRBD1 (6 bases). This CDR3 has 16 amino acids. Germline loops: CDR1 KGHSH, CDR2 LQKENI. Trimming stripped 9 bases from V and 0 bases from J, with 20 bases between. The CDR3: CASHHAGQSYQETQYF. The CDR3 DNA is TGTGCCAGTCACCACGCAGGACAGTCCTACCAAGAGACCCAGTACTTC.

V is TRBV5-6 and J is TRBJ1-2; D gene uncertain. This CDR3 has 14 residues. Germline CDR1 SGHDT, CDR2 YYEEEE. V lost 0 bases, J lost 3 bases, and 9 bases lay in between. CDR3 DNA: TGTGCCAGCAGCTTGGGACTTGAGGACTATGGCTACACCTTC. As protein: CASSLGLEDYGYTF. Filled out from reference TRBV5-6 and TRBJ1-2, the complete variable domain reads DAGVTQSPTHLIKTRGQQVTLRCSPKSGHDTVSWYQQALGQGPQFIFQYYEEEERQRGNFPDRFSGHQFPNYSSELNVNALLLGDSALYLCASSLGLEDYGYTFGSGTRLTVV.

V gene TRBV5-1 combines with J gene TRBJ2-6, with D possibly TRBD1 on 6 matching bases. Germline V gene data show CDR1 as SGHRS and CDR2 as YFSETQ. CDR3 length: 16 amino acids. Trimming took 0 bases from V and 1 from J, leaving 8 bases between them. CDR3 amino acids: CASSLGGTSGANVLTF. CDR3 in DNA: TGCGCCAGCAGCTTGGGAGGGACATCTGGGGCCAACGTCCTGACTTTC.